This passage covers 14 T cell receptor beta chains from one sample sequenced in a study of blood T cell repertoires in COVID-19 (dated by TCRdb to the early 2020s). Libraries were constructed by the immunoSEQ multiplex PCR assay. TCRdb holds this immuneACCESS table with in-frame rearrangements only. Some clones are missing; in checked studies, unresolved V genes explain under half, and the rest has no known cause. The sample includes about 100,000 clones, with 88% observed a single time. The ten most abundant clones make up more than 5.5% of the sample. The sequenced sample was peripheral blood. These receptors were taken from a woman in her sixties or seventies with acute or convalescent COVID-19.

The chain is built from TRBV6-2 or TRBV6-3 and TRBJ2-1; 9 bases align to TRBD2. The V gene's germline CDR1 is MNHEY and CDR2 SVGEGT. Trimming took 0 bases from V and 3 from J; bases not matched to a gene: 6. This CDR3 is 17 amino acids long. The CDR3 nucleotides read TGTGCCAGCAGTTACTCTGGGCTAGCGGGAATCTACAATGAGCAGTTCTTC. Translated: CASSYSGLAGIYNEQFF.

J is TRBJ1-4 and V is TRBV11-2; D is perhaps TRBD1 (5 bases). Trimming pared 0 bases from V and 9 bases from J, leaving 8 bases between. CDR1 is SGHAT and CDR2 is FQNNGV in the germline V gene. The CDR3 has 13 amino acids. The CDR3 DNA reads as TGTGCCAGCAGCTTAGATCGACAGCAAAAACTGTTTTTT. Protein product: CASSLDRQQKLFF.

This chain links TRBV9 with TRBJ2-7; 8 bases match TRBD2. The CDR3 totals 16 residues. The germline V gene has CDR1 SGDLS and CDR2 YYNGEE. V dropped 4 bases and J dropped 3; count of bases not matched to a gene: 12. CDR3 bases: TGTGCCAGCAGCCCCCTAAGCGGGAGTCTATTCTACGAGCAGTACTTC. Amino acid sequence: CASSPLSGSLFYEQYF. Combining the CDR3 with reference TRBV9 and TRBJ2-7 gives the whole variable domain DSGVTQTPKHLITATGQRVTLRCSPRSGDLSVYWYQQSLDQGLQFLIQYYNGEERAKGNILERFSAQQFPDLHSELNLSSLELGDSALYFCASSPLSGSLFYEQYFGPGTRLTVT.

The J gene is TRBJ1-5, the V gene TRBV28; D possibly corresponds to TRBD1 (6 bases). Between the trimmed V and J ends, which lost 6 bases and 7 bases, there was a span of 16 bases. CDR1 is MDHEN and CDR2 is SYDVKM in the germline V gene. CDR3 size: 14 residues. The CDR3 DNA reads TGTGCCAGCAGGGGGGGGGCCCCTGGCCAGCCCCAGCATTTT. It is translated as CASRGGAPGQPQHF.

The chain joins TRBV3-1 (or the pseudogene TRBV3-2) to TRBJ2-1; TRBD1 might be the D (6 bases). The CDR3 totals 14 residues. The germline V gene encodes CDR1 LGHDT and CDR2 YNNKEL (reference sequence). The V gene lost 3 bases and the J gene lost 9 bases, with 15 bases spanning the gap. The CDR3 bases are TGTGCCAGCAGCCAGATCAAGAGGGGGACTGAGCAGTTCTTC. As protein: CASSQIKRGTEQFF.

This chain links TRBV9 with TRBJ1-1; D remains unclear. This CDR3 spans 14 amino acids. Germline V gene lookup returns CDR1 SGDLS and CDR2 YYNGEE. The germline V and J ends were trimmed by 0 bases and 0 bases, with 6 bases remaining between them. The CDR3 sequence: CASSVAQLNTEAFF. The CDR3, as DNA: TGTGCCAGCAGCGTAGCTCAGTTGAACACTGAAGCTTTCTTT.

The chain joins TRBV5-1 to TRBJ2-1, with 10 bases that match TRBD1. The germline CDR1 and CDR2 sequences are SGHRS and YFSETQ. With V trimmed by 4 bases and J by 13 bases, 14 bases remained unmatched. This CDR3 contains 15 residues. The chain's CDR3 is CASSDQTGGRFEQFF. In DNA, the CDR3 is TGCGCCAGCAGCGATCAGACAGGGGGCCGATTTGAACAGTTCTTC.

This chain's CDR3 is CASSSTGVRANEQFF. The CDR3 DNA reads TGTGCCAGCAGCTCCACGGGGGTCAGAGCAAATGAGCAGTTCTTC. V is TRBV6-2 or TRBV6-3 and J is TRBJ2-1; TRBD2 might be the D (6 bases). CDR1 is MNHEY and CDR2 is SVGEGT in the germline V gene. Trimming pared 6 bases from V and 7 bases from J, leaving 19 bases between. This CDR3 comprises 15 residues.

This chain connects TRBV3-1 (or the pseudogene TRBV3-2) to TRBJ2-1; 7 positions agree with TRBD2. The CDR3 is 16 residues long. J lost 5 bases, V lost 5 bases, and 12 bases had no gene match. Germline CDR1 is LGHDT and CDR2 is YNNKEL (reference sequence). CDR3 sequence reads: CASSFMTSRGDNEQFF. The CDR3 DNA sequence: TGTGCCAGCAGCTTCATGACTAGCCGGGGAGACAATGAGCAGTTCTTC.

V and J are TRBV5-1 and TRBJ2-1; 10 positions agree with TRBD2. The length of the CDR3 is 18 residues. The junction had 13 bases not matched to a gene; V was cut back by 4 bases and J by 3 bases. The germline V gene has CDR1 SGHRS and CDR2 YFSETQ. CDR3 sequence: CASSLDLSGRGGYNEQFF. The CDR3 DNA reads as TGCGCCAGCAGCCTGGATCTAAGCGGGAGGGGAGGCTACAATGAGCAGTTCTTC.

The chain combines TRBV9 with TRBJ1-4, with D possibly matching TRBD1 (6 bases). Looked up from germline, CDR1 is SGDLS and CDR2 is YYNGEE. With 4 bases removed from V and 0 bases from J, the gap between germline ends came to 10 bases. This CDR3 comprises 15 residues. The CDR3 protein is CASSPHRATNEKLFF. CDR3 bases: TGTGCCAGCAGCCCTCACAGGGCAACTAATGAAAAACTGTTTTTT.

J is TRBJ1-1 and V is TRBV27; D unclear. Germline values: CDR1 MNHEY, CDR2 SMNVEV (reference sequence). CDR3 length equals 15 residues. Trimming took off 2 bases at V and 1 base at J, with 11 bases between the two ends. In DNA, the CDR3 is TGTGCCAGCAGTTTACTGGGGAGGACGAACACTGAAGCTTTCTTT. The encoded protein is CASSLLGRTNTEAFF.

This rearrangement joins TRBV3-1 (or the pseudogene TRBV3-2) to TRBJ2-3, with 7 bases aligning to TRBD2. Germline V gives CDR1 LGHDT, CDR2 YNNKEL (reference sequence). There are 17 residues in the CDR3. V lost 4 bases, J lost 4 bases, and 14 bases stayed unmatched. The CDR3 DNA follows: TGTGCCAGCAGCCCCCTCCTACTAGCGATGTCTCCAGATACGCAGTATTTT. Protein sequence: CASSPLLLAMSPDTQYF.

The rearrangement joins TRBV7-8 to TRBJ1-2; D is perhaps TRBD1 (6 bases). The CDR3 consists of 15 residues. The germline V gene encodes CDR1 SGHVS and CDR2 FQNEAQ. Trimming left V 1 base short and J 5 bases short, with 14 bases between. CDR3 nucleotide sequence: TGTGCCAGCAGCTTAGGATTAGGGGGAAGTTATGGCTACACCTTC. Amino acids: CASSLGLGGSYGYTF.